Each of the 19 T cell receptor beta chains below was sequenced from the same sample in a study of blood T cell repertoires in COVID-19. The assay was immunoSEQ multiplex PCR, and TCRdb's table has in-frame clones only and misses some. The sample holds 80,000 or so clones; about nine tenths are singletons and the top ten take around 0.97%. Sequenced input: peripheral blood. The receptor set was obtained from a woman aged 45-65 years in a cohort sampled during active COVID-19.

The chain recombines TRBV5-4 with TRBJ2-5; 10 bases match TRBD2. Germline CDR1 is SGHNT and CDR2 is YYREEE (reference sequence). The V gene end was trimmed by 5 bases and the J gene end by 2 bases; junction bases not matched to a gene: 9. The CDR3 runs 16 residues. As DNA, the CDR3 is TGTGCCAGCAGTTCGCTAGCGGGAGTCCCTCAAGAGACCCAGTACTTC. Its protein product is CASSSLAGVPQETQYF.

This clone was observed a single time. The J gene is TRBJ2-3, the V gene TRBV3-1 (or the pseudogene TRBV3-2); TRBD2 agrees at 9 bases. The CDR3 length is 20 residues. Trimming took 2 bases from V and 3 from J; bases not matched to a gene: 18. Germline V gives CDR1 LGHDT, CDR2 YNNKEL (reference sequence). Here the CDR3 reads CASSQTVGGGSGSGTDTQYF. CDR3 in DNA: TGTGCCAGCAGCCAAACCGTTGGAGGGGGTAGCGGGAGCGGGACAGATACGCAGTATTTT.

The rearrangement joins TRBV28 to TRBJ1-1, with D uncertain. Germline CDR1 MDHEN, CDR2 SYDVKM. The V gene lost 6 bases and the J gene lost 8 bases, with 16 bases spanning the gap. This CDR3 region has 13 residues. CDR3 nucleotides: TGTGCCAGCAGATCCATCACCTACTTCGAAGCTTTCTTT. This sequence encodes CASRSITYFEAFF.

The chain employs TRBV27 and TRBJ2-1; possible D gene TRBD2, 5 bases. Germline V gene sequence: CDR1 MNHEY, CDR2 SMNVEV (reference sequence). The CDR3 extends over 16 amino acids. Trimming shortened V by 5 bases and J by 4 bases, and 18 bases separated the two germline ends. The CDR3 coding sequence is TGTGCCAGCAGTCCCCGCGAGGGAATGGGGTACAATGAGCAGTTCTTC. This translates into CASSPREGMGYNEQFF.

This clone was seen only a few times. Compared with germline, one end of the junction differs, possibly owing to a read error. The chain combines TRBV4-1 with TRBJ1-6; the match to TRBD1 covers 8 bases. Germline CDR1 reads MGHRA; CDR2 reads YSYEKL. This CDR3 contains 14 residues. This CDR3 reads CASSQVGPDRGLRF. In DNA, the CDR3 is TGCGCCAGCAGCCAAGTGGGACCCGACAGGGGCCTCCGATTT.

The chain carries TRBV6-5 and TRBJ1-2; TRBD1 might be the D (5 bases). Germline CDR1 is MNHEY and CDR2 is SVGAGI. Trimming took off 8 bases at V and 4 bases at J, with 20 bases between the two ends. The CDR3 loop spans 15 amino acids. CDR3 nucleotide sequence: TGTGCCAGCGGAAGGCGTGGGGGGGTGGCCTATGGCTACACCTTC. Its translation is CASGRRGGVAYGYTF.

This chain joins TRBV7-9 and TRBJ2-3; maybe TRBD2 (5 bases). Germline loops: CDR1 SEHNR, CDR2 FQNEAQ (reference sequence). This CDR3 contains 15 residues. With 5 bases removed from V and 2 bases from J, the gap between germline ends came to 14 bases. The CDR3 protein is CASSNRTGITDTQYF. The DNA of the CDR3 is TGTGCCAGCAGCAACCGGACGGGAATCACAGATACGCAGTATTTT. The full variable domain, rest sourced from reference TRBV7-9 and TRBJ2-3, is DTGVSQNPRHKITKRGQNVTFRCDPISEHNRLYWYRQTLGQGPEFLTYFQNEAQLEKSRLLSDRFSAERPKGSFSTLEIQRTEQGDSAMYLCASSNRTGITDTQYFGPGTRLTVL.

For this clone: In the same sample, other DNA sequences code for this CDR3. J is TRBJ1-2 and V is TRBV28; possible D gene TRBD1, 6 bases. The CDR3 extends over 13 amino acids. V lost 3 bases, J lost 2 bases, and 7 bases lay in between. CDR1 and CDR2 from the germline V gene are MDHEN and SYDVKM. The CDR3 region is CASSLRGNYGYTF. The CDR3 DNA sequence: TGTGCCAGCAGTTTGAGGGGGAACTATGGCTACACCTTC.

The chain combines TRBV19 with TRBJ1-5; 7 nucleotides align to TRBD1. This CDR3 has 14 residues. The germline V gene has CDR1 LNHDA and CDR2 SQIVND (reference sequence). Trimming removed 9 bases from V and 5 bases from J; junction bases left unmatched: 10. The CDR3 nucleotides are TGTGCCAGCGAGAGCACAGGGGTTTATCAGCCCCAGCATTTT. This encodes CASESTGVYQPQHF.

J is TRBJ1-2 and V is TRBV19; tentative D call: TRBD1 (6 bases). Deletions cut 3 bases from V and 8 bases from J, with 10 bases between. Per the germline V gene, CDR1 is LNHDA and CDR2 is SQIVND (reference sequence). The CDR3 has 12 amino acids. CDR3 amino acids: CASSMGQGGYTF. The CDR3 DNA follows: TGTGCCAGTAGTATGGGACAAGGAGGCTACACCTTC.

This chain links TRBV7-9 with TRBJ2-3; 7 bases line up with TRBD1. Looked up from germline, CDR1 is SEHNR and CDR2 is FQNEAQ (reference sequence). The V and J ends lost 1 base and 6 bases, in that order; junction bases with no gene match: 4. The CDR3 runs to 14 residues. The CDR3: CASSLGTGVDTQYF. The DNA of the CDR3 is TGTGCCAGCAGCTTAGGGACAGGTGTTGATACGCAGTATTTT.

J is TRBJ2-1 and V is TRBV27; 8 positions match TRBD1. V shed 6 bases, J shed 7 bases, and the junction held 14 bases outside the gene matches. Per germline, CDR1 MNHEY and CDR2 SMNVEV (reference sequence). The CDR3 sequence is 16 residues long. CDR3 coding DNA: TGTGCCAGCAGAGACCTCCGGGACAGGAGCAATAATGAGCAGTTCTTC. It translates to CASRDLRDRSNNEQFF.

A word on this clone: One end of the junction varies from germline; a read error may be responsible. V gene TRBV3-1 (or the pseudogene TRBV3-2) combines with J gene TRBJ2-1; no firm D call. Germline V gives CDR1 LGHDT, CDR2 YNNKEL (reference sequence). The CDR3 has 13 amino acids. Here the CDR3 reads CASRQGGYNEQFF. As DNA, the CDR3 is TGTGCCAGCAGACAAGGCGGTTACAATGAGCAGTTCTTC.

The rearrangement links TRBV7-9 to TRBJ2-2; D is undetermined. V was trimmed by 4 bases and J by 7 bases, leaving 10 bases between them. Per the germline V gene, CDR1 is SEHNR and CDR2 is FQNEAQ (reference sequence). CDR3 length: 13 amino acids. CDR3 region: CASSYVRVGELFF. The CDR3 DNA reads as TGTGCCAGCAGCTACGTTCGGGTCGGGGAGCTGTTTTTT.

This chain links TRBV11-2 with TRBJ1-5; D is possibly TRBD1 (6 bases). CDR1 and CDR2 (germline): SGHAT, FQNNGV. V gave up 1 base and J gave up 4 bases, with 8 bases separating them. The CDR3 consists of 14 residues. The DNA for the CDR3 is TGTGCCAGCAGCTTAGGGGGACAAAATCAGCCCCAGCATTTT. Its protein product is CASSLGGQNQPQHF. Full variable domain (missing parts from reference TRBV11-2 and TRBJ1-5): EAGVAQSPRYKIIEKRQSVAFWCNPISGHATLYWYQQILGQGPKLLIQFQNNGVVDDSQLPKDRFSAERLKGVDSTLKIQPAKLEDSAVYLCASSLGGQNQPQHFGDGTRLSIL.

CDR3 sequence (DNA): TGTGCCAGCAGCCCGGTCTCAGGACAGAAATACAATGAGCAGTTCTTC. Translated, it gives CASSPVSGQKYNEQFF. The V gene is TRBV3-1 (or the pseudogene TRBV3-2), the J gene TRBJ2-1, with D maybe TRBD1 (6 bases). Germline CDR1 is LGHDT and CDR2 is YNNKEL (reference sequence). CDR3 length: 16 residues. V lost 4 bases and J 4 bases, leaving 17 bases between the germline ends.

The rearrangement uses TRBV27 and TRBJ2-3; D might be TRBD2 (5 bases). Germline CDR1 is MNHEY and CDR2 is SMNVEV (reference sequence). There are 13 residues in the CDR3. V dropped 6 bases and J dropped 8 bases, with 15 bases sitting between them. In nucleotides, the CDR3 is TGTGCCAGCAGCCGGGAAACAGCAGGTACGCAGTATTTT. Encoded protein: CASSRETAGTQYF.

The chain joins TRBV18 to TRBJ1-5, with D hard to call. The V gene's germline CDR1 is KGHSH and CDR2 LQKENI. V was pared by 2 bases and J by 8 bases, with 16 bases between. This CDR3 has 15 amino acids. The CDR3 loop is CASSPSGRGYEPQHF. For the CDR3, the DNA is TGTGCCAGCTCACCATCCGGTCGGGGATATGAGCCCCAGCATTTT.

This chain links TRBV19 with TRBJ2-1; TRBD2 matches at 10 bases. V lost 8 bases and J lost 9; bases outside the gene matches: 16. CDR1 LNHDA and CDR2 SQIVND come from the germline V gene (reference sequence). This CDR3 region has 16 residues. The DNA of the CDR3 is TGTGCCAGTTCCCAATCATGGACTAGCGGTTATGGTGAGCAGTTCTTC. Protein: CASSQSWTSGYGEQFF.